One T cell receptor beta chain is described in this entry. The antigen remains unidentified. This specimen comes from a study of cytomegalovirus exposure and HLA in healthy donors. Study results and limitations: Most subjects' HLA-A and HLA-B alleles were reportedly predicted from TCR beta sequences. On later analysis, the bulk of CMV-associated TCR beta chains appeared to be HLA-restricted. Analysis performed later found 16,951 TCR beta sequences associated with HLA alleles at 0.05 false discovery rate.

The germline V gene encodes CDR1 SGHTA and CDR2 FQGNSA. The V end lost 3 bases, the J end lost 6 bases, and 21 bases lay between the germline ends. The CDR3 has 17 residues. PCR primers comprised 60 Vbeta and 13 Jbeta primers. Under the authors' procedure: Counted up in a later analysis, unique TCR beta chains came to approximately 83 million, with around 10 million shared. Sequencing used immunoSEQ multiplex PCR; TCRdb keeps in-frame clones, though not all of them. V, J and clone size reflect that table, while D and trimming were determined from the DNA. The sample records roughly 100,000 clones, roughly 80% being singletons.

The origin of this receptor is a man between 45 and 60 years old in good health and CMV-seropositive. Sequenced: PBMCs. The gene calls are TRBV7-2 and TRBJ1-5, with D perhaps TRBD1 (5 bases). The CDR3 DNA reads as TGTGCCAGCAGCTTGGGCATAAGGGGAGGGGACGGTCAGCCCCAGCATTTT. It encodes CASSLGIRGGDGQPQHF. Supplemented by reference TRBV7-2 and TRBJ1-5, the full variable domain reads GAGVSQSPSNKVTEKGKDVELRCDPISGHTALYWYRQSLGQGLEFLIYFQGNSAPDKSGLPSDRFSAERTGGSVSTLTIQRTQQEDSAVYLCASSLGIRGGDGQPQHFGDGTRLSIL.